This passage covers 16 T cell receptor beta chains from one sample sequenced in a study of T cells in Graves' hyperthyroidism and ophthalmopathy. Using RNA transcripts as the source, TCR beta CDR3 regions were amplified. During a first-round RT-PCR of the TCR CDR3, the HTBI primer set was used. TCRdb re-analysed the multiplex PCR reads in MiXCR, keeping a single row per CDR3 protein. The table shows more than 500,000 distinct CDR3 sequences, with roughly 15% occurring only once. The sequenced material came from blood. The receptor set was obtained from a woman aged 25 to 39 with Graves' ophthalmopathy.

This clonotype was observed at least ten times. The chain combines TRBV7-9 with TRBJ2-5; 11 bases line up with TRBD2. The germline gives CDR1 SEHNR, CDR2 FQNEAQ (reference sequence). V was clipped by 4 bases and J by 7 bases; unmatched bases: 8. The CDR3 length is 15 residues. DNA for the CDR3: TGTGCCAGCAGCTCGGGACTAGCGGTCCGATGGACCCAGTACTTC. As protein: CASSSGLAVRWTQYF.

This chain connects TRBV19 to TRBJ2-1; TRBD1 is a possible D gene (6 bases). V lost 5 bases and J 4 bases, leaving 9 bases between the germline ends. This CDR3 is built from 13 residues. CDR1 and CDR2 from the germline V gene are LNHDA and SQIVND (reference sequence). The CDR3 region has the DNA TGTGCCAGTAGTCGGACAGCTTACAATGAGCAGTTCTTC. It translates to CASSRTAYNEQFF.

Ten or more counts support this clonotype. This chain links TRBV7-2 with TRBJ1-1, with unresolved D. V gave up 7 bases and J gave up 0 bases, with 9 bases separating them. Germline CDR1 is SGHTA and CDR2 is FQGNSA. This CDR3 is built from 13 residues. Here the CDR3 reads CASNKLVNTEAFF. The CDR3 region has the DNA TGTGCCAGCAACAAACTCGTGAACACTGAAGCTTTCTTT. Full variable domain (remainder filled in from reference TRBV7-2 and TRBJ1-1): GAGVSQSPSNKVTEKGKDVELRCDPISGHTALYWYRQSLGQGLEFLIYFQGNSAPDKSGLPSDRFSAERTGGSVSTLTIQRTQQEDSAVYLCASNKLVNTEAFFGQGTRLTVV.

There are a few counts of this clonotype. The chain is built from TRBV6-1 and TRBJ2-7; 10 nucleotides agree with TRBD1. Per the germline V gene, CDR1 is MNHNS and CDR2 is SASEGT. Unmatched junction bases numbered 11, after V lost 8 bases and J lost 4 bases. There are 15 residues in the CDR3. The CDR3 loop is CASGWTGGRSYEQYF. CDR3 coding DNA: TGTGCCAGCGGCTGGACAGGGGGACGATCTTACGAGCAGTACTTC.

This clonotype came up a few times. The rearrangement uses TRBV18 and TRBJ2-1; TRBD2 is a possible D gene (6 bases). This CDR3 has 15 residues. V shed 3 bases and J shed 4 bases, with 13 bases lying between them. The V gene's germline CDR1 is KGHSH and CDR2 LQKENI. The CDR3 DNA reads TGTGCCAGCTCACCGAACCGGGACTTTTACAATGAGCAGTTCTTC. As protein: CASSPNRDFYNEQFF.

The chain is built from TRBV27 and TRBJ2-3, with 14 bases that match TRBD2. The CDR3 extends over 15 amino acids. Germline V gene lookup returns CDR1 MNHEY and CDR2 SMNVEV (reference sequence). Trimming at V came to 5 bases and at J to 8 bases, leaving 6 bases not matched to a gene. Here the CDR3 reads CASSPGLAGVATQYF. Written as DNA, the CDR3 is TGTGCCAGCAGTCCGGGACTAGCGGGAGTAGCTACGCAGTATTTT.

In this sample, this clonotype turned up a few times. Here the CDR3 DNA reads TGTGCCAGCAGTCACCAAGCGCGGCAGGGGAGCACAGATACGCAGTATTTT. Its translation: CASSHQARQGSTDTQYF. This chain joins TRBV12-3 or TRBV12-4 and TRBJ2-3, with a tentative D call TRBD1 (6 bases). V lost 5 bases, J lost 0 bases, and 18 bases lay in between. This CDR3 is built from 17 residues.

This clonotype was observed a handful of times. The chain has TRBV19 and TRBJ2-1; D uncertain. Looked up from germline, CDR1 is LNHDA and CDR2 is SQIVND (reference sequence). Trimming stripped 7 bases from V and 6 bases from J, with 13 bases between. The CDR3 totals 13 residues. Here the CDR3 reads CASKPFPSNEQFF. CDR3 coding DNA: TGTGCCAGTAAACCCTTCCCATCCAATGAGCAGTTCTTC. Drawing the rest from reference TRBV19 and TRBJ2-1, the complete variable domain is DGGITQSPKYLFRKEGQNVTLSCEQNLNHDAMYWYRQDPGQGLRLIYYSQIVNDFQKGDIAEGYSVSREKKESFPLTVTSAQKNPTAFYLCASKPFPSNEQFFGPGTRLTVL.

In its sample, this clonotype was seen many times. This sequence joins TRBV2 and TRBJ2-5; no clear D gene. This CDR3 region has 13 residues. Trimming pared 4 bases from V and 3 bases from J, leaving 9 bases between. Germline assignment: CDR1 SNHLY and CDR2 FYNNEI. CDR3 residues: CASSGTLEETQYF. As DNA, the CDR3 is TGTGCCAGCAGTGGTACTCTGGAAGAGACCCAGTACTTC.

This clonotype was counted between two and nine times. This chain uses TRBV18 with TRBJ2-5, with a possible D match to TRBD2 (5 bases). Germline CDR1 and CDR2: KGHSH and LQKENI. Trimming took 6 bases from V and 1 from J, leaving 12 bases between them. The CDR3 consists of 14 residues. The CDR3 reads CASSTRGFQETQYF. CDR3 bases: TGTGCCAGCTCCACCAGAGGGTTCCAAGAGACCCAGTACTTC.

The chain combines TRBV9 with TRBJ2-7, with unresolved D. The length of the CDR3 is 14 residues. CDR1 and CDR2 from the germline V gene are SGDLS and YYNGEE. V dropped 5 bases and J dropped 6 bases, with 18 bases sitting between them. The CDR3 bases are TGTGCCAGCAGTCCGTCTAGTAATGTCCCCGAGCAGTACTTC. Translated: CASSPSSNVPEQYF.

This clonotype appeared many times. This chain uses TRBV12-3 or TRBV12-4 with TRBJ2-7, with 10 bases matching TRBD2. V was pared by 4 bases and J by 7 bases, with 4 bases of the junction left unmatched. The CDR3 has 13 residues. CDR3 nucleotide sequence: TGTGCCAGCAGTTGGCTAGCGGGAGAGGAGCAGTACTTC. This sequence encodes CASSWLAGEEQYF.

This clonotype was recorded at least ten times. V and J are TRBV30 and TRBJ1-4, with TRBD1 matching 9 bases. The CDR3 totals 14 residues. Germline V CDR1 and CDR2: GTSNPN, SVGIG (reference sequence). V lost 4 bases, J lost 7 bases, and 7 bases stayed unmatched. Here the CDR3 DNA reads TGTGCCTGGATGGACGGGACAGGGAGTGAAAAACTGTTTTTT. Translation gives CAWMDGTGSEKLFF.

This clonotype came up many times. The genes are TRBV2 and TRBJ2-1; 9 bases are shared with TRBD1. Germline-derived CDR1 and CDR2 are SNHLY and FYNNEI. The CDR3 sequence is 12 residues long. After removal of 7 bases from V and 7 bases from J, the junction contained 2 bases not matched to a gene. CDR3 bases: TGTGCCAGCATGGGACAGGGAAATGAGCAGTTCTTC. Translating it yields CASMGQGNEQFF.

The rearrangement uses TRBV9 and TRBJ2-7; possibly TRBD2 for D (6 bases). The CDR3 spans 15 residues. V was clipped by 0 bases and J by 3 bases, with 13 bases between them. The germline V gene encodes CDR1 SGDLS and CDR2 YYNGEE. The DNA of the CDR3 is TGTGCCAGCAGCGTAGGGAGGGGCAGAGACTACGAGCAGTACTTC. Its protein is CASSVGRGRDYEQYF.

Many counts were recorded for this clonotype. The chain combines TRBV15 with TRBJ1-2, with 9 bases aligning to TRBD1. The CDR3 extends over 14 amino acids. Germline-derived CDR1 and CDR2 are LNHNV and YYDKDF (reference sequence). Unmatched junction bases numbered 6, after V lost 6 bases and J lost 4 bases. The CDR3 protein is CATRGQGRIYGYTF. The CDR3 DNA is TGTGCCACCAGGGGACAGGGAAGGATCTATGGCTACACCTTC.